The clone carrying this T cell receptor (beta chain) was counted only a few times. The data are from a study of blood T cell repertoires in COVID-19. CDR3 length: 17 amino acids. Looked up from germline, CDR1 is SEHNR and CDR2 is FQNEAQ (reference sequence). After removal of 4 bases from V and 5 bases from J, the junction contained 13 bases not matched to a gene. The repertoire was sequenced with immunoSEQ multiplex PCR; TCRdb's copy has only in-frame clones and lacks some. The sample has roughly 87,000 clones; roughly 75% are singletons. The V and J genes are TRBV7-9 and TRBJ2-1; 8 bases are shared with TRBD1. The source is a woman aged 50 to 65 with acute or convalescent COVID-19. Sample: peripheral blood. The CDR3 region has the DNA TGTGCCAGCAGCTCGATACAGACAGGGGCGATGAACAATGAGCAGTTCTTC. Residues: CASSSIQTGAMNNEQFF.